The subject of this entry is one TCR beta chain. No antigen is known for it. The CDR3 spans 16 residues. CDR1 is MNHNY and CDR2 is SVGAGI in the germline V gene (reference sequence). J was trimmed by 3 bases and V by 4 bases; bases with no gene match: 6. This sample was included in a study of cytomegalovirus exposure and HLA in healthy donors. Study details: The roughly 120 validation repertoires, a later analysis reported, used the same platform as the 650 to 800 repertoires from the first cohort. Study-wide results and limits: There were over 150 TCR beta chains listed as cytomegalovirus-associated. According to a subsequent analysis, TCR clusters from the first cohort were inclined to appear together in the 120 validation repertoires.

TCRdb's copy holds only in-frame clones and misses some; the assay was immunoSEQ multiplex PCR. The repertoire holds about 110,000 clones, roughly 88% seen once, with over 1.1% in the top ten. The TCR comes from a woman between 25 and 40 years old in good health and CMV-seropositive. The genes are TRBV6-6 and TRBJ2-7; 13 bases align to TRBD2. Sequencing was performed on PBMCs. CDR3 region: CASSFGTSGTLYEQYF. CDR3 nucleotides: TGTGCCAGCAGTTTCGGGACTAGCGGGACCCTCTACGAGCAGTACTTC.